Below, one T cell receptor (beta chain) is given with its context. The sample originates from a study of control samples from healthy donors and cancer patients. Clones were sequenced by immunoSEQ multiplex PCR, and TCRdb holds only the in-frame ones, with some missing. The table has about 220,000 clones, over 90% seen once. This CDR3 contains 16 residues. The germline V gene encodes CDR1 MDHEN and CDR2 SYDVKM. V was clipped by 5 bases and J by 5 bases; unmatched bases: 7. The sequence was obtained from a man aged 50 to 59 in good health. V and J are TRBV28 and TRBJ1-5, with 12 bases identical to TRBD1. Sequenced sample: blood. CDR3 region: CASSRMGTGGDQPQHF. As DNA, the CDR3 is TGTGCCAGCAGTCGGATGGGGACAGGGGGCGATCAGCCCCAGCATTTT.